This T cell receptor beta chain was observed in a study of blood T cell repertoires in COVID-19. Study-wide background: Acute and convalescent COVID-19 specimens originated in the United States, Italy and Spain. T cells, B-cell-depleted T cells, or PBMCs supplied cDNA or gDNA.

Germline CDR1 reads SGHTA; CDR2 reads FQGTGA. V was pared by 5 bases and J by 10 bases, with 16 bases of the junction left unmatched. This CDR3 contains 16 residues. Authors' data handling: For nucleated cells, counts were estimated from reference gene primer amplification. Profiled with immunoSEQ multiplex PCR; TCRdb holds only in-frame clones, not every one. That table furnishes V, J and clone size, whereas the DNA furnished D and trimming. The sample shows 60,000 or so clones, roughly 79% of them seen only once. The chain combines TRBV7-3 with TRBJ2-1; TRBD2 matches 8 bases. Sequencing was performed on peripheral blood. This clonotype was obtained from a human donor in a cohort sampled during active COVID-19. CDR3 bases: TGTGCCAGCAGCCCACGAGGGCCGAGCGGGGGTGGGGAGCAGTTCTTC. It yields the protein CASSPRGPSGGGEQFF.